This T cell receptor beta chain comes out of a study of blood T cells in healthy people across ages. Findings of the study overall: A roughly linear age-dependent decrease characterized TCR beta diversity per million T cells.

A second PCR, run for 7 to 11 cycles, used a sample-barcoded 5' primer plus a J-beta primer mix. TCRdb re-called the 5' RACE reads with MiXCR, one entry per CDR3 protein. The sample yields approximately 780,000 distinct CDR3 sequences, roughly 24% seen once. V was cut by 4 bases and J by 7 bases, with 20 bases left in between. The CDR3 loop spans 16 amino acids. CDR1 and CDR2 from the germline V gene are MNHEY and SVGAGI. Notes on this clonotype: What it recognizes is unknown.

These data are also associated with another study on T cells of mothers and their children.

The specimen was blood. The TCR comes from a boy younger than 18 in good health. The chain employs TRBV6-5 and TRBJ2-4, with D possibly being TRBD1 (6 bases). The CDR3 DNA follows: TGTGCCAGCAGTTGTCCGGGACACCAAAAGGGGAACATTCAGTACTTC. This codes for CASSCPGHQKGNIQYF.